The 27 T cell receptor beta chains reported below all come from one sample, sequenced in a study of T cells in Graves' hyperthyroidism and ophthalmopathy. Amplified TCR beta CDR3 regions came from RNA transcripts. TCR CDR3 underwent first-round RT-PCR with the HTBI primer set. MiXCR, applied by TCRdb to the multiplex PCR reads, yields one record per CDR3 protein. The repertoire holds over 500,000 distinct CDR3 sequences, with around 16% as singletons. The sample was blood. The receptors here all came from a young woman with Graves' ophthalmopathy.

This clonotype was counted many times. This chain joins TRBV12-3 or TRBV12-4 and TRBJ2-5; D gene uncertain. The V gene lost 3 bases and the J gene lost 4 bases, with 6 bases spanning the gap. The CDR3 extends over 12 amino acids. The CDR3 DNA sequence: TGTGCCAGCAGTTTCAGTGCAGAGACCCAGTACTTC. Translation gives CASSFSAETQYF.

This clonotype was detected ten times or more. This sequence joins TRBV2 and TRBJ1-2; no reliable D call. This CDR3 spans 14 amino acids. Per germline, CDR1 SNHLY and CDR2 FYNNEI. Deletions cut 6 bases from V and 4 bases from J, with 15 bases between. Here the CDR3 reads CASRKDALPYGYTF. CDR3 DNA: TGTGCCAGCAGAAAAGATGCCCTACCCTATGGCTACACCTTC.

The table lists this clonotype with many counts. The CDR3 spells CASSSQGRSNSPLHF. DNA for the CDR3: TGTGCCAGCAGCTCGCAGGGACGATCAAATTCACCCCTCCACTTT. The chain uses TRBV5-5 and TRBJ1-6, with D tentatively TRBD1 (5 bases). Deletions cut 3 bases from V and 7 bases from J, with 14 bases between. Germline loops: CDR1 SGHKS, CDR2 YYEKEE (reference sequence). The CDR3 covers 15 residues.

This clonotype was seen many times. The J gene is TRBJ2-1, the V gene TRBV28; the D gene is possibly TRBD1 (6 bases). CDR1 and CDR2 (germline): MDHEN, SYDVKM. This CDR3 is 15 amino acids long. V gave up 4 bases and J gave up 3 bases, with 13 bases separating them. The CDR3 here is CASSWGQILYNEQFF. For the CDR3, the DNA is TGTGCCAGCAGTTGGGGACAAATTCTCTACAATGAGCAGTTCTTC.

This clonotype occurred many times. The rearrangement joins TRBV15 to TRBJ2-3, with 11 positions matching TRBD2. The CDR3 loop spans 17 amino acids. Germline CDR1 LNHNV, CDR2 YYDKDF (reference sequence). Unmatched junction bases numbered 6, after V lost 4 bases and J lost 0 bases. The CDR3 is CATSTSRTSGSTDTQYF. The CDR3 DNA reads TGTGCCACCAGCACCTCAAGGACTAGCGGGAGCACAGATACGCAGTATTTT.

This clonotype has ten or more counts. The chain has TRBV20-1 and TRBJ2-5; 8 bases are shared with TRBD1. CDR3 length: 14 residues. J gave up 3 bases and V 6 bases, and 9 bases lay outside the gene matches. Germline CDR1 and CDR2: DFQATT and SNEGSKA (reference sequence). For the CDR3, the DNA is TGCAGTGCCCGCCGGGGGACAGGCGAAGAGACCCAGTACTTC. Its protein product is CSARRGTGEETQYF.

DNA for the CDR3: TGTGCCAGCAGCGTAGCTCTTAGCACAGATACGCAGTATTTT. Its translation is CASSVALSTDTQYF. This sequence joins TRBV9 and TRBJ2-3; D is uncertain. There are 14 residues in the CDR3. Germline CDR1 reads SGDLS; CDR2 reads YYNGEE. The V and J ends lost 0 bases and 0 bases respectively, with 5 bases between them.

Ten or more counts support this clonotype. The V call is TRBV12-3 or TRBV12-4, the J call TRBJ1-5; no firm D call. Trimming pared 5 bases from V and 7 bases from J, leaving 9 bases between. This CDR3 is built from 12 residues. The CDR3 reads CASSARIQPQHF. The CDR3 bases are TGTGCCAGCAGTGCCCGGATCCAGCCCCAGCATTTT.

This chain links TRBV20-1 with TRBJ2-4; the D gene is possibly TRBD2 (5 bases). The germline V and J ends were trimmed by 5 bases and 3 bases, with 17 bases remaining between them. The CDR3 has 15 amino acids. CDR1 and CDR2 from the germline V gene are DFQATT and SNEGSKA (reference sequence). CDR3 DNA sequence: TGCAGTGCTGACCGTCCGGACTTAGTCAAAAACATTCAGTACTTC. Protein: CSADRPDLVKNIQYF.

This chain uses TRBV7-9 with TRBJ2-1; D unclear. This CDR3 is 16 amino acids long. Germline CDR1 SEHNR, CDR2 FQNEAQ (reference sequence). Trimming took off 5 bases at V and 3 bases at J, with 17 bases between the two ends. Here the CDR3 DNA reads TGTGCCAGCAGCCCTTTCCCCTTCAGGAACTACAATGAGCAGTTCTTC. Residues: CASSPFPFRNYNEQFF.

There are many counts of this clonotype. The chain is built from TRBV30 and TRBJ1-4, with unresolved D. V lost 2 bases and J 4 bases, leaving 11 bases between the germline ends. The CDR3 loop spans 14 amino acids. CDR1 GTSNPN and CDR2 SVGIG come from the germline V gene (reference sequence). In DNA form, the CDR3 reads TGTGCCTGGAGTACTACATCCTATAATGAAAAACTGTTTTTT. It encodes CAWSTTSYNEKLFF.

This clonotype has more than one count but fewer than ten. This sequence joins TRBV9 and TRBJ2-2; 9 bases line up with TRBD2. There are 16 residues in the CDR3. Germline V lookup: CDR1 SGDLS, CDR2 YYNGEE. The J segment lost 1 base and the V segment lost 1 base, leaving 2 bases of the junction unmatched. CDR3 protein: CASSVLTSGNTGELFF. As DNA, the CDR3 is TGTGCCAGCAGCGTATTGACTAGCGGGAACACCGGGGAGCTGTTTTTT.

The chain joins TRBV7-9 to TRBJ1-2; D not certain. This CDR3 region has 12 residues. Germline CDR1 is SEHNR and CDR2 is FQNEAQ (reference sequence). V was cut by 3 bases and J by 8 bases, with 10 bases left in between. CDR3 residues: CASSFDSVGYTF. The CDR3 DNA reads as TGTGCCAGCAGCTTCGACTCCGTGGGCTACACCTTC. Based on the CDR3 plus reference TRBV7-9 and TRBJ1-2, the full variable domain is DTGVSQNPRHKITKRGQNVTFRCDPISEHNRLYWYRQTLGQGPEFLTYFQNEAQLEKSRLLSDRFSAERPKGSFSTLEIQRTEQGDSAMYLCASSFDSVGYTFGSGTRLTVV.

This clonotype was observed a handful of times. V gene TRBV19 combines with J gene TRBJ2-1; the D gene is possibly TRBD2 (5 bases). CDR3 length: 13 residues. Germline CDR1 and CDR2: LNHDA and SQIVND (reference sequence). V was clipped by 7 bases and J by 0 bases, with 7 bases between them. The CDR3 spells CASKSGSYNEQFF. CDR3 bases: TGTGCCAGTAAAAGCGGCTCCTACAATGAGCAGTTCTTC. Looking up the rest from reference TRBV19 and TRBJ2-1 gives the full variable domain: DGGITQSPKYLFRKEGQNVTLSCEQNLNHDAMYWYRQDPGQGLRLIYYSQIVNDFQKGDIAEGYSVSREKKESFPLTVTSAQKNPTAFYLCASKSGSYNEQFFGPGTRLTVL.

The chain employs TRBV7-9 and TRBJ2-6, with no clear D. The length of the CDR3 is 16 residues. CDR1 SEHNR and CDR2 FQNEAQ come from the germline V gene (reference sequence). V lost 3 bases and J lost 4, with 13 bases in between. CDR3 residues: CASSFVPPVGANVLTF. The CDR3 region has the DNA TGTGCCAGCAGCTTTGTCCCCCCGGTAGGGGCCAACGTCCTGACTTTC.

This clonotype was detected many times. The V and J genes are TRBV7-3 and TRBJ2-3; 8 nucleotides line up with TRBD1. The CDR3 is 16 residues long. CDR1 and CDR2 from the germline V gene are SGHTA and FQGTGA. V shed 4 bases, J shed 3 bases, and the junction held 9 bases outside the gene matches. The CDR3 protein is CASSSQPGQETDTQYF. For the CDR3, the DNA is TGTGCCAGCAGCTCCCAACCGGGACAGGAAACAGATACGCAGTATTTT.

The table lists this clonotype with a few counts. The gene calls are TRBV29-1 and TRBJ2-3; D not resolved. Trimming removed 0 bases from V and 6 bases from J, with 13 bases in between. This CDR3 spans 14 amino acids. Germline CDR1 is SQVTM and CDR2 is ANQGSEA. The CDR3, as DNA: TGCAGCGTTGAAGAGGCTCCTAATTGGGATACGCAGTATTTT. It encodes CSVEEAPNWDTQYF.

This clonotype was detected ten times or more. The chain joins TRBV6-1 to TRBJ2-5; 13 nucleotides line up with TRBD2. This CDR3 has 16 amino acids. CDR1 and CDR2 from the germline V gene are MNHNS and SASEGT. Trimming cost V 6 bases and J 0 bases; bases outside gene matches: 4. In DNA form, the CDR3 reads TGTGCCAGCAGCACCGGACTAGCGGGGGACCAAGAGACCCAGTACTTC. It specifies CASSTGLAGDQETQYF.

This clonotype appeared a few times. DNA for the CDR3: TGTGCCAGCAGCCTGACTGGGGCGGGCACTGAAGCTTTCTTT. This sequence encodes CASSLTGAGTEAFF. The chain carries TRBV7-3 and TRBJ1-1, with a tentative D call TRBD1 (5 bases). Germline V gives CDR1 SGHTA, CDR2 FQGTGA. The CDR3 consists of 14 residues. V was pared by 5 bases and J by 4 bases, with 14 bases between.

This clonotype was recorded many times. The V call is TRBV7-2, the J call TRBJ2-7; TRBD1 aligns across 7 bases. Germline loops: CDR1 SGHTA, CDR2 FQGNSA. Trimming at V came to 5 bases and at J to 1 base, leaving 11 bases not matched to a gene. The CDR3 is 16 amino acids. The DNA for the CDR3 is TGTGCCAGCAGCCAGGGCGAGGGGGCCCCATCCTACGAGCAGTACTTC. Its protein product is CASSQGEGAPSYEQYF.

Comment on this clonotype: Just one base apart from a much larger clone, this may be a read error. The rearrangement uses TRBV12-3 or TRBV12-4 and TRBJ2-1, with D tentatively TRBD2 (5 bases). The CDR3 covers 14 residues. Here the CDR3 DNA reads TGTGCCAGCAGTTTATTGAGGGCCTACATTGAGCAGTTCTTC. Amino acid sequence: CASSLLRAYIEQFF.

This clonotype was seen only a few times. The chain has TRBV6-1 and TRBJ2-3; 9 nucleotides agree with TRBD1. Looked up from germline, CDR1 is MNHNS and CDR2 is SASEGT. V dropped 7 bases and J dropped 7; count of bases not matched to a gene: 12. CDR3 length: 15 amino acids. CDR3 sequence: CASTPFKGQGNTQYF. In nucleotides, the CDR3 is TGTGCCAGCACCCCATTCAAGGGACAGGGAAATACGCAGTATTTT.

The V and J genes are TRBV6-1 and TRBJ2-3; no definite D call. The CDR3 spans 15 residues. Germline V gives CDR1 MNHNS, CDR2 SASEGT. V shed 6 bases and J shed 0 bases, with 13 bases lying between them. DNA of the CDR3: TGTGCCAGCAGCCGCTCCTCGTCTAGCACAGATACGCAGTATTTT. Translation gives CASSRSSSSTDTQYF.

This chain connects TRBV25-1 to TRBJ2-5; TRBD2 aligns across 7 bases. CDR3 size: 15 residues. CDR1 MGHDK and CDR2 SYGVNS come from the germline V gene. J was trimmed by 5 bases and V by 3 bases; bases with no gene match: 9. The CDR3 protein is CASSDPRGVWETQYF. In DNA, the CDR3 is TGTGCCAGCAGTGACCCCCGGGGGGTTTGGGAGACCCAGTACTTC.

The chain links TRBV10-3 to TRBJ2-2; TRBD2 agrees at 8 bases. The CDR3 is 13 residues long. Germline V gene sequence: CDR1 ENHRY, CDR2 SYGVKD. V was clipped by 8 bases and J by 6 bases; unmatched bases: 5. DNA for the CDR3: TGTGCCATCTTTCTAGCGGGTCCCGGGGAGCTGTTTTTT. It is translated as CAIFLAGPGELFF.

This clonotype was picked up a small number of times. The J gene is TRBJ1-6, the V gene TRBV10-3; maybe TRBD1 (5 bases). In germline, CDR1 is ENHRY, CDR2 SYGVKD. This CDR3 contains 13 residues. V gave up 9 bases and J gave up 5 bases, with 11 bases separating them. The CDR3 loop reads CAIGTVDNSPLHF. The CDR3 coding sequence is TGTGCCATTGGGACGGTAGATAATTCACCCCTCCACTTT.

This clonotype has at least ten counts. The genes are TRBV6-1 and TRBJ1-2; D is unclear. The CDR3 is 11 amino acids. V was cut by 7 bases and J by 2 bases, with 5 bases left in between. Germline V gives CDR1 MNHNS, CDR2 SASEGT. The CDR3 DNA is TGTGCCAGCATCCAGAACTATGGCTACACCTTC. The encoded protein is CASIQNYGYTF.